This T cell receptor (beta chain) was sequenced during a study of blood T cell repertoires in COVID-19. Across the study: Donors in the United States, Italy and Spain gave samples during acute or convalescent COVID-19.

Per the original data handling: Using reference gene primer amplification, nucleated cell counts were estimated. Assay used: immunoSEQ multiplex PCR; TCRdb lists only in-frame clones, some missing. Clone size and V and J calls were adopted from that table, with D and trimming inferred from the DNA. The table includes 150,000 to 180,000 clones, around 84% detected once. The germline V and J ends were trimmed by 5 bases and 15 bases, with 20 bases remaining between them. The CDR3 is 13 residues long. Germline CDR1 LGHDT, CDR2 YNNKEL (reference sequence). This chain uses TRBV3-1 (or the pseudogene TRBV3-2) with TRBJ2-1; weak D call: TRBD1 (6 bases). The sequenced material came from peripheral blood. The source is an older man with acute or convalescent COVID-19. The DNA of the CDR3 is TGTGCCAGCAGCTCTCATACGGGGACATCACCGTTCTTC. It codes for CASSSHTGTSPFF.